These 8 T cell receptor beta chains originate from one sample sequenced in a study of cytomegalovirus exposure and HLA in healthy donors. Profiling relied on immunoSEQ multiplex PCR, and the TCRdb table lists in-frame clones only, not all of them. The data contain 330,000 or so clones, about nine tenths of them singletons. The sequenced material came from PBMCs. These receptors all come from a woman between 18 and 30 years old in good health and CMV-seronegative.

The V call is TRBV25-1, the J call TRBJ2-3; the match to TRBD2 covers 7 bases. After removal of 6 bases from V and 2 bases from J, the junction contained 5 bases not matched to a gene. This CDR3 has 14 residues. Germline V lookup: CDR1 MGHDK, CDR2 SYGVNS. The CDR3 nucleotides read TGTGCCAGCAGAACAAGGGACTACACAGATACGCAGTATTTT. It translates to CASRTRDYTDTQYF.

The chain has TRBV7-8 and TRBJ2-1; the match to TRBD2 covers 14 bases. The CDR3 extends over 16 amino acids. V shed 6 bases, J shed 15 bases, and the junction held 16 bases outside the gene matches. In germline, CDR1 is SGHVS, CDR2 FQNEAQ. The CDR3 DNA reads TGTGCCAGCAGTTTACGCCCGGGACTAGCGGGAGCTTTGATGTTCTTC. Protein: CASSLRPGLAGALMFF.

The chain recombines TRBV30 with TRBJ2-1, with 7 nucleotides matching TRBD2. In germline, CDR1 is GTSNPN, CDR2 SVGIG (reference sequence). The CDR3 is 15 residues long. J gave up 4 bases and V 2 bases, and 8 bases lay outside the gene matches. CDR3 in amino acids: CAWSRGSGAYNEQFF. For the CDR3, the DNA is TGTGCCTGGAGTCGAGGGAGCGGGGCTTACAATGAGCAGTTCTTC.

The chain links TRBV18 to TRBJ1-2; D unclear. Germline V CDR1 and CDR2: KGHSH, LQKENI. The CDR3 totals 14 residues. V was cut by 3 bases and J by 2 bases, with 10 bases left in between. CDR3 bases: TGTGCCAGCTCACCGCCATCCGAGAACTATGGCTACACCTTC. Amino acids: CASSPPSENYGYTF.

This rearrangement joins TRBV4-2 to TRBJ2-7; D ambiguous. The V end lost 0 bases, the J end lost 3 bases, and 6 bases lay between the germline ends. Germline-derived CDR1 and CDR2 are LGHNA and YNFKEQ. The CDR3 covers 13 residues. CDR3 sequence: CASSQDYGYEQYF. CDR3 nucleotides: TGTGCCAGCAGCCAAGATTACGGCTACGAGCAGTACTTC.

The rearrangement links TRBV6-1 to TRBJ2-1, with a weak D call TRBD2 (5 bases). Germline CDR1 is MNHNS and CDR2 is SASEGT. The CDR3 extends over 13 amino acids. Trimming removed 5 bases from V and 9 bases from J, with 14 bases in between. CDR3 bases: TGTGCCAGCAGTTATCGGTCCGGAGGTGAGCAGTTCTTC. It translates to CASSYRSGGEQFF.

The J gene is TRBJ1-2, the V gene TRBV11-2; a weak D match, TRBD1 (5 bases). Per the germline V gene, CDR1 is SGHAT and CDR2 is FQNNGV. CDR3 length: 14 residues. Trimming took 6 bases from V and 6 from J, leaving 17 bases between them. CDR3 in amino acids: CASSPSWGWHGYTF. DNA of the CDR3: TGTGCCAGCAGTCCTTCGTGGGGCTGGCATGGCTACACCTTC.

The rearrangement links TRBV5-6 to TRBJ2-3; possibly TRBD2 for D (5 bases). Trimming stripped 0 bases from V and 3 bases from J, with 5 bases between. Germline CDR1 is SGHDT and CDR2 is YYEEEE. The CDR3 totals 13 residues. CDR3 DNA: TGTGCCAGCAGCTTGGCGGGGACAGATACGCAGTATTTT. As protein: CASSLAGTDTQYF.